This TCR beta chain was recorded in a study of identifying expanded T cells in peripheral blood (dated by TCRdb to the late 2010s). Notes on the research overall: Separate aliquots of the same genomic DNA pool were sequenced to produce technical replicates, and four replicates were compared in pairs.

During the collection period, no immune events, such as infections, were documented for the healthy donors. Blood repertoires from healthy donors were used as a training cohort for calibrating time-dependent variance in a beta-binomial model of differential abundance of T-cell clones. The training cohort comprised about ten healthy donors, 3 female and 7 male. On average the donors were around 39 years old, and their ages spanned roughly 29 to 70 years. Obtained from a commercial supplier, whole blood was collected from each healthy donor at three time points set about 2 weeks apart. Genomic DNA was extracted from unsorted whole blood for immunosequencing. What the authors observed across the whole study: The beta-binomial model significantly reduced the number of clones called differentially abundant and the false-positive rate across all healthy-donor time intervals. Variance in clone template counts between approximately 2-week samples significantly increased with total template count across all healthy donors. It was expected by the authors that biological variance in healthy repertoires might increase further over much longer intervals, such as months to years. Between technical replicates the binomial model flagged 0.9 to 1.5 differentially abundant clones, whereas over roughly two weeks the binomial model flagged about 15 and over about 4 weeks 19 to 20.

The immunoSEQ Assay, which uses bias-controlled multiplex PCR amplification of genomic DNA, was used to profile TCRbeta CDR3 regions. Per the authors' processing: The absolute abundance of each unique TCRbeta CDR3 region was quantified after sequences were collapsed and filtered. Differential abundance was tested with a binomial (Fisher-equivalent) model and with a beta-binomial model adding time-dependent variance fitted from healthy donors. Clones with fewer than 5 combined templates were excluded, and clones with Benjamini-Hochberg FDR below 0.01 were called differentially abundant. Beta-binomial variance was modeled as a function of total template count across the two samples using the form v = (b*log(k)+a)^2. The source is immuneACCESS, and TCRdb retained only in-frame sequences with V and J called. Part of the clones is not carried over; for the studies checked, unresolved V genes explain less than half of this, and the remainder is unexplained. D and trimming were read from the DNA, whereas the V and J calls and clone size are those reported in that table. This sample is represented by around 99,000 clones; around 89% of them were singletons. 7.5% to 9.5% of the sample lies in the top ten.

In the case of this clone: Its binding antigen is unknown. Base qualities were left out, and no much larger clone turns up one base away.

Per the germline V gene, SGHRS is the CDR1 and YFSETQ is the CDR2. Including cysteine and phenylalanine, the CDR3 has 21 amino acids. Solely the CDR3 DNA is kept, with 63 bases framed from the first base. V and J lose 7 bases and 0 bases, and a span of 33 bases separates them. This TCR derives from a person aged 18 to 75 in good health. In this chain, TRBV5-1 is recombined with TRBJ2-3, with TRBD2 tentatively as D gene (6 bases match). The sequenced material came from blood. The CDR3 is CASGTRGRTQSTQDSTDTQYF. The DNA is as follows: TGCGCCAGCGGGACTCGGGGGAGGACCCAATCCACACAAGATAGCACAGATACGCAGTATTTT. Reference TRBV5-1 and TRBJ2-3 genes cover what lies past the CDR3, so the full variable domain is KAGVTQTPRYLIKTRGQQVTLSCSPISGHRSVSWYQQTPGQGLQFLFEYFSETQRNKGNFPGRFSGRQFSNSRSEMNVSTLELGDSALYLCASGTRGRTQSTQDSTDTQYFGPGTRLTVL.